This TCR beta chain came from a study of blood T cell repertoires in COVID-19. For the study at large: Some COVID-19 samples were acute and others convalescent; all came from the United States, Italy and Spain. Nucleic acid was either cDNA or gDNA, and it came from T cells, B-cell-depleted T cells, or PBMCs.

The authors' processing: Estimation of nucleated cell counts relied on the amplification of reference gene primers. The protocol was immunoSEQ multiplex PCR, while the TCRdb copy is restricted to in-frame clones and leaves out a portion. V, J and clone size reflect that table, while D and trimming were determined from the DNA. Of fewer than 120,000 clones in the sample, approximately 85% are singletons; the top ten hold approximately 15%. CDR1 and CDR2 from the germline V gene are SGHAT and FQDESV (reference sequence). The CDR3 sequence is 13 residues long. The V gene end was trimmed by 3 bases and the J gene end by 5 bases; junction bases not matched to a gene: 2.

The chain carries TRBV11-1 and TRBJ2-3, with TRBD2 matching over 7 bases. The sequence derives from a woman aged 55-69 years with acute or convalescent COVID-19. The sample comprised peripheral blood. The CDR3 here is CASSFLAVDTQYF. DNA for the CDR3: TGTGCCAGCAGCTTCCTAGCGGTAGATACGCAGTATTTT.